The present T cell receptor (beta chain) was sequenced within a study of T cell repertoires in cytomegalovirus infection. Across the study: Both a matching HLA type and CMV infection were indicated by public TCR beta signatures.

General study points: CMV-specific HLA-C-restricted TCR beta clonotypes dominated the ex vivo response. The cumulative frequency of public TCR beta families identified carriers of CMV plus the relevant HLA.

After removal of 5 bases from V and 6 bases from J, the junction contained 10 bases not matched to a gene. This CDR3 is 17 amino acids long. Germline CDR1 reads SGHTA; CDR2 reads FQGNSA. This clonotype was recorded at least ten times. Its antigen is undetermined. TCRdb called the reads again in MiXCR, with one record for every CDR3 protein. Seen here are about 490,000 distinct CDR3 sequences, approximately 26% observed once, and the top ten hold over 10%. V gene TRBV7-2 combines with J gene TRBJ2-7; 16 bases match TRBD2. This clonotype was obtained from a human donor in good health (CMV status not recorded). Some clones in this sample may be carry-over from other donors' samples. The sample consisted of PBMCs. The CDR3 DNA sequence: TGTGCCAGCAGCCGAACCGGGACTAGCGGGAGGGCCGTCGAGCAGTACTTC. Translated, it gives CASSRTGTSGRAVEQYF.